The clone carrying this T cell receptor beta chain has just one count. This specimen comes from a study of blood T cell repertoires in COVID-19. CDR1 and CDR2 from the germline V gene are SGDLS and YYNGEE. Trimming removed 4 bases from V and 2 bases from J, with 6 bases in between. CDR3 length equals 12 residues. The data were produced by immunoSEQ multiplex PCR, yet TCRdb's version contains in-frame clones alone and is incomplete. The sample includes about 35,000 clones, over 75% of them seen just once. The gene calls are TRBV9 and TRBJ1-1; D unclear. This clonotype was obtained from a human donor in a cohort sampled during active COVID-19. Sequenced input: peripheral blood. CDR3 in amino acids: CASSRGNTEAFF. Here the CDR3 DNA reads TGTGCCAGCAGCCGAGGTAACACTGAAGCTTTCTTT.